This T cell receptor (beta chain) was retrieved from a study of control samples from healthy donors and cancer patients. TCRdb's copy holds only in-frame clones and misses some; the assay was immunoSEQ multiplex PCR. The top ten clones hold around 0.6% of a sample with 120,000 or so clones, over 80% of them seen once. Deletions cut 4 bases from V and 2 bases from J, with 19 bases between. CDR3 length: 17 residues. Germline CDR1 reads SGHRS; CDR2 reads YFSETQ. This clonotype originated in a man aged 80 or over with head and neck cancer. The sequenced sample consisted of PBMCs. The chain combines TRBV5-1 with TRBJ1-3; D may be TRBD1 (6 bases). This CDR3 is CASSLYPGTTTGNTIYF. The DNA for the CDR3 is TGCGCCAGCAGCCTATATCCCGGGACAACTACTGGAAACACCATATATTTT.